In this sample, the clone carrying this T cell receptor (beta chain) turned up a few times. Here immunoSEQ multiplex PCR was the method, and the copy in TCRdb shows in-frame clones only, minus some. The profile covers around 100,000 clones, with under 90% appearing a single time and approximately 25% taken by the ten largest. The sample belongs to a study of blood T cell repertoires in COVID-19. Trimming cost V 1 base and J 0 bases, with 7 bases left between them. Germline V CDR1 and CDR2: LGHNA, YNFKEQ. The CDR3 has 15 residues. The sequencing sample was made of peripheral blood. The chain employs TRBV4-2 and TRBJ1-3; D is perhaps TRBD1 (5 bases). This sequence originates from a human donor in a cohort sampled during active COVID-19. In DNA form, the CDR3 reads TGTGCCAGCAGCCAAGCGACAGACTCTGGAAACACCATATATTTT. Its translation: CASSQATDSGNTIYF.